The rows below give T cell receptor beta chains drawn from one sample of a study of blood T cells in healthy people across ages. TCRdb re-derived calls from the 5' RACE reads in MiXCR, one entry per CDR3 protein. The sample yields 1.5 million to 2 million distinct CDR3 sequences, 40% to 55% seen once. The sequenced material came from blood. The receptors derive from a woman in her thirties or forties in good health. The CDR3 runs from the conserved cysteine through the conserved F or W. The D gene is left open where the match is weak. Clone size is shown for a subset of rows, as once, few, many or a class of expanded clone.

D gene | J gene | clone size | V gene | CDR3 length | CDR3 protein | CDR3 DNA
NA | TRBJ2-3 | NA | TRBV29-1 | 14 | CSVDGRGRADTQYF | TGCAGCGTTGATGGGCGGGGGCGCGCAGATACGCAGTATTTT
NA | TRBJ2-1 | few | TRBV27 | 15 | CASSFVQGRYNEQFF | TGTGCCAGCAGTTTTGTCCAGGGCCGATACAATGAGCAGTTCTTC
NA | TRBJ2-7 | NA | TRBV15 | 14 | CATSRGGESYEQYF | TGTGCCACCAGCAGAGGCGGGGAATCCTACGAGCAGTACTTC
TRBD1 | TRBJ2-2 | NA | TRBV11-2 | 17 | CASSSDRGSLYTGELFF | TGTGCCAGCAGCTCTGACAGGGGGTCTTTGTACACCGGGGAGCTGTTTTTT
NA | TRBJ2-7 | NA | TRBV4-1 | 15 | CASSQARTTRYEQYF | TGCGCCAGCAGCCAAGCCCGGACTACCCGCTACGAGCAGTACTTC
TRBD1 | TRBJ2-7 | many | TRBV12-3/TRBV12-4 | 14 | CASRPGQGTYEQYF | TGTGCCAGCAGGCCGGGACAGGGCACCTACGAGCAGTACTTC
NA | TRBJ2-2 | NA | TRBV2 | 14 | CASSETRNTGELFF | TGTGCCAGCAGTGAAACACGGAACACCGGGGAGCTGTTTTTT
TRBD1 | TRBJ2-5 | NA | TRBV7-9 | 18 | CASSSHRLTGLVQETQYF | TGTGCCAGCAGCTCCCATCGTCTGACAGGGTTGGTCCAAGAGACCCAGTACTTC
TRBD1 | TRBJ2-5 | few | TRBV14 | 14 | CASSKWTGQETQYF | TGTGCCAGCAGCAAGTGGACAGGGCAAGAGACCCAGTACTTC
TRBD2 | TRBJ2-3 | NA | TRBV5-6 | 15 | CASSSIAGGSGTQYF | TGTGCCAGCAGCTCAATAGCGGGGGGCTCCGGTACGCAGTATTTT
NA | TRBJ2-3 | NA | TRBV7-2 | 15 | CASTMRAGATDTQYF | TGTGCCAGCACTATGCGGGCGGGGGCAACAGATACGCAGTATTTT
NA | TRBJ2-7 | few | TRBV28 | 12 | CASTKGAGTQYF | TGTGCCAGCACCAAAGGGGCAGGTACTCAGTACTTC
NA | TRBJ1-6 | NA | TRBV7-2 | 15 | CASTYTTVGNSPLHF | TGTGCCAGCACCTACACGACGGTGGGCAATTCACCCCTCCACTTT
TRBD1 | TRBJ1-4 | NA | TRBV20-1 | 19 | CSASPLRGQGIATNEKLFF | TGCAGTGCTAGCCCCCTCCGGGGACAGGGAATTGCAACTAATGAAAAACTGTTTTTT
NA | TRBJ2-3 | NA | TRBV14 | 11 | CASSQEEPQYF | TGTGCCAGCAGCCAAGAAGAGCCGCAGTATTTT
TRBD1 | TRBJ1-2 | few | TRBV4-2 | 14 | CASSQVSGGDGYTF | TGTGCCAGCAGCCAGGTTTCAGGGGGGGATGGCTACACCTTC
NA | TRBJ2-1 | few | TRBV20-1 | 12 | CSLWGRINEQFF | TGCAGTCTATGGGGGCGAATTAATGAGCAGTTCTTC
TRBD1 | TRBJ1-1 | NA | TRBV6-5 | 16 | CASSYSITGEQSKAFF | TGTGCCAGCAGTTACTCGATAACAGGGGAACAATCAAAAGCTTTCTTT
TRBD1 | TRBJ1-1 | few | TRBV12-3/TRBV12-4 | 14 | CASSPGGMNTEAFF | TGTGCCAGCAGCCCAGGGGGGATGAACACTGAAGCTTTCTTT
NA | TRBJ1-2 | NA | TRBV29-1 | 14 | CSVEKSGARRGYTF | TGCAGCGTTGAGAAATCCGGGGCCCGGCGAGGCTACACCTTC
NA | TRBJ2-1 | NA | TRBV7-2 | 14 | CASSFKQGTGEQFF | TGTGCCAGCAGCTTTAAACAGGGGACTGGTGAGCAGTTCTTC
TRBD1 | TRBJ1-2 | NA | TRBV5-1 | 16 | CASSLALSTGGYGYTF | TGCGCCAGCAGCTTGGCCTTATCGACAGGGGGCTATGGCTACACCTTC
TRBD1 | TRBJ1-1 | NA | TRBV9 | 15 | CASSGHTGVDTEAFF | TGTGCCAGCAGCGGCCATACAGGGGTGGACACTGAAGCTTTCTTT
NA | TRBJ1-4 | NA | TRBV5-1 | 13 | CASSLRGFEKLFF | TGCGCCAGCAGCTTGCGGGGTTTTGAAAAACTGTTTTTT